The 2 T cell receptor beta chains given below trace back to one sample, sequenced in a study of cytomegalovirus exposure and HLA in healthy donors. PCR primers comprised 60 Vbeta and 13 Jbeta primers. The assay was immunoSEQ multiplex PCR, and TCRdb's table has in-frame clones only and misses some. Among 150,000 to 200,000 clones listed, 60% to 80% were seen once. Sequenced sample: PBMCs. The receptors shown here come from a female donor in good health and CMV-seronegative.

CDR3 loop: CASSFSGEADTQYF. The CDR3 DNA reads TGTGCCAGCAGTTTTAGCGGGGAAGCAGATACGCAGTATTTT. The rearrangement joins TRBV6-4 to TRBJ2-3; 8 bases fit TRBD2. Germline CDR1 reads MRHNA; CDR2 reads SNTAGT. The CDR3 consists of 14 residues. With V trimmed by 5 bases and J by 4 bases, 5 bases remained unmatched.

This clone has a handful of counts. The genes are TRBV27 and TRBJ2-5, with unresolved D. V lost 5 bases and J lost 5, with 12 bases in between. CDR1 is MNHEY, CDR2 SMNVEV, per germline (reference sequence). This CDR3 region has 13 residues. The CDR3 spells CASSPYVRETQYF. The CDR3 region has the DNA TGTGCCAGCAGTCCATACGTCAGGGAGACCCAGTACTTC.